The 8 T cell receptor beta chains below were found in one sample sequenced in a study of blood T cell repertoires in COVID-19. Here immunoSEQ multiplex PCR was the method, and the copy in TCRdb shows in-frame clones only, minus some. There are about 190,000 clones in the sample; 70% to 85% occur only once, and 2.5% to 3.5% lies in the top ten. Material for sequencing was PBMCs or T cells enriched from blood (not recorded which). These TCRs come from a woman in her twenties or thirties who had recovered from COVID-19.

The table lists this clone with a count of one. The rearrangement joins TRBV30 to TRBJ1-2, with 8 nucleotides matching TRBD1. V gave up 1 base and J gave up 8 bases; unmatched junction bases: 6. Germline V gene lookup returns CDR1 GTSNPN and CDR2 SVGIG (reference sequence). The CDR3 is 13 residues long. The CDR3 bases are TGTGCCTGGAGTGCAGGGGGCTCGGGCGGCTACACCTTC. Translated, it gives CAWSAGGSGGYTF.

The chain recombines TRBV7-9 with TRBJ1-1; 9 positions agree with TRBD1. V lost 5 bases and J lost 4; bases outside the gene matches: 5. This CDR3 is 14 amino acids long. CDR1 is SEHNR and CDR2 is FQNEAQ in the germline V gene (reference sequence). The CDR3 DNA follows: TGTGCCAGCAGCATACAGGGGGCAGGCACTGAAGCTTTCTTT. Translated, it gives CASSIQGAGTEAFF.

The CDR3 here is CASSLGQMGTEAFF. In DNA form, the CDR3 reads TGTGCCAGCTCACTTGGACAGATGGGCACTGAAGCTTTCTTT. The rearrangement joins TRBV18 to TRBJ1-1; D possibly corresponds to TRBD1 (6 bases). V was pared by 4 bases and J by 4 bases, with 13 bases between. Germline V gene lookup returns CDR1 KGHSH and CDR2 LQKENI. The CDR3 runs to 14 residues.

The chain is built from TRBV28 and TRBJ1-1, with D maybe TRBD1 (6 bases). Trimming pared 7 bases from V and 6 bases from J, leaving 21 bases between. The CDR3 contains 15 residues. CDR1 MDHEN and CDR2 SYDVKM come from the germline V gene. In DNA, the CDR3 is TGTGCCAGCACCGGGGGGGCGTGGGATCGGGCTGAAGCTTTCTTT. This translates into CASTGGAWDRAEAFF.

The V call is TRBV6-1, the J call TRBJ2-1, with 8 nucleotides matching TRBD2. V gave up 1 base and J gave up 2 bases; unmatched junction bases: 4. Germline V gene sequence: CDR1 MNHNS, CDR2 SASEGT. This CDR3 is 16 amino acids long. Written as DNA, the CDR3 is TGTGCCAGCAGTGAAGTCGGCGGGAGGACCTACAATGAGCAGTTCTTC. Protein: CASSEVGGRTYNEQFF.

The rearrangement uses TRBV7-2 and TRBJ1-5; no clear D. CDR1 SGHTA and CDR2 FQGNSA come from the germline V gene. The CDR3 covers 14 residues. Deletions cut 6 bases from V and 0 bases from J, with 9 bases between. For the CDR3, the DNA is TGTGCCAGCAGGAAAGACAATAGCAATCAGCCCCAGCATTTT. It encodes CASRKDNSNQPQHF.

This clone has only one observation. The genes are TRBV5-1 and TRBJ1-5, with D unresolved. CDR3 length: 13 residues. The germline CDR1 and CDR2 sequences are SGHRS and YFSETQ. V was cut by 0 bases and J by 6 bases, with 7 bases left in between. The CDR3 sequence: CASSLVSGQPQHF. CDR3 sequence (DNA): TGCGCCAGCAGCTTGGTCTCGGGTCAGCCCCAGCATTTT.

The rearrangement links TRBV12-3 or TRBV12-4 to TRBJ1-1; D not certain. V shed 3 bases and J shed 10 bases, with 12 bases lying between them. The CDR3 is 12 amino acids. Written as DNA, the CDR3 is TGTGCCAGCAGTTTTAGGACTGGTTCAGCTTTCTTT. Translated, it gives CASSFRTGSAFF.